Detailed here is one T cell receptor (beta chain). Its specificity is unknown. Donors in the study were healthy people who gave bone marrow. This sample stems from a study of cytomegalovirus exposure and HLA in healthy donors. Study findings and constraints: Researchers reported that a few CMV-associated chains were confirmed in vitro as CMV antigen-specific.

Primers for the PCR totalled 60 Vbeta and 13 Jbeta. The data were produced by immunoSEQ multiplex PCR, yet TCRdb's version contains in-frame clones alone and is incomplete. The sample includes 90,000 or so clones, approximately 71% seen only once; the top ten take about a sixth. Between the trimmed V and J ends, which lost 8 bases and 0 bases, there was a span of 14 bases. The CDR3 extends over 14 amino acids. Germline loops: CDR1 MNHEY, CDR2 SMNVEV (reference sequence). The clonotype originates from a woman aged 18-29 years in good health and CMV-seropositive. Sequenced input: PBMCs. The gene calls are TRBV27 and TRBJ2-7; D is perhaps TRBD2 (6 bases). The CDR3, as DNA: TGTGCCAGCCACGGCGGAGGGTTCTCCTACGAGCAGTACTTC. Its protein is CASHGGGFSYEQYF.